The 19 T cell receptor beta chains below all came from one sample that was sequenced in a study of T cell responses to AZD1222 COVID-19 vaccine. Method: immunoSEQ multiplex PCR; TCRdb's copy keeps in-frame clones and lacks some. The repertoire consists of 130,000 to 150,000 clones, with roughly 88% occurring once and the leading ten covering about 14%. Source: peripheral blood, taken on day 0 of AZD1222 vaccination. These receptors all stem from an adult in good health.

This clone has a handful of counts. This chain joins TRBV2 and TRBJ1-2; D remains unclear. CDR1 and CDR2 (germline): SNHLY, FYNNEI. The CDR3 runs 14 residues. Trimming cost V 3 bases and J 8 bases, with 16 bases left between them. The CDR3 coding sequence is TGTGCCAGCAGTGAGGTTTTCGGGCCCAAGGGCTACACCTTC. The encoded protein is CASSEVFGPKGYTF.

The chain uses TRBV27 and TRBJ1-1; D is unresolved. Germline V gene sequence: CDR1 MNHEY, CDR2 SMNVEV (reference sequence). Trimming cost V 4 bases and J 0 bases, with 12 bases left between them. This CDR3 contains 15 residues. The CDR3 spells CASSSQTLLNTEAFF. CDR3 bases: TGTGCCAGCAGTTCCCAGACACTTCTGAACACTGAAGCTTTCTTT.

V is TRBV28 and J is TRBJ2-1; TRBD2 agrees at 10 bases. V dropped 4 bases and J dropped 6; count of bases not matched to a gene: 6. The germline V gene has CDR1 MDHEN and CDR2 SYDVKM. This CDR3 spans 15 amino acids. CDR3 DNA: TGTGCCAGCAGTTCTGCTAGCGGGGGTATCAATGAGCAGTTCTTC. It encodes CASSSASGGINEQFF.

This chain joins TRBV9 and TRBJ2-3; maybe TRBD2 (6 bases). Germline-derived CDR1 and CDR2 are SGDLS and YYNGEE. Trimming removed 3 bases at V and 2 bases at J, with 13 bases between. The CDR3 length is 15 residues. CDR3 sequence: CASSAVQGLTDTQYF. For the CDR3, the DNA is TGTGCCAGCAGCGCCGTCCAGGGACTCACAGATACGCAGTATTTT.

The chain uses TRBV27 and TRBJ1-5; 8 bases are a match to TRBD1. Per the germline V gene, CDR1 is MNHEY and CDR2 is SMNVEV (reference sequence). V lost 6 bases, J lost 4 bases, and 8 bases stayed unmatched. The length of the CDR3 is 15 residues. In DNA, the CDR3 is TGTGCCAGCAGCGATGACAGGGGTCGTAATCAGCCCCAGCATTTT. Its protein is CASSDDRGRNQPQHF.

This sequence joins TRBV5-4 and TRBJ2-3; no clear D. V gave up 0 bases and J gave up 1 base, with 3 bases separating them. The CDR3 length is 13 residues. The germline gives CDR1 SGHNT, CDR2 YYREEE (reference sequence). The DNA for the CDR3 is TGTGCCAGCAGCTTGGGGGGCACAGATACGCAGTATTTT. Its translation: CASSLGGTDTQYF.

This chain uses TRBV5-1 with TRBJ2-7; perhaps D is TRBD1 or TRBD2 (7 bases each). Germline loops: CDR1 SGHRS, CDR2 YFSETQ. CDR3 length: 16 residues. V lost 4 bases and J lost 6, with 23 bases in between. CDR3 nucleotides: TGCGCCAGCAGCGGGGAGGGGGCACATCGCGCCGGCGAGCAGTACTTC. As protein: CASSGEGAHRAGEQYF. Using reference TRBV5-1 and TRBJ2-7 for the parts outside the CDR3, the full variable domain is KAGVTQTPRYLIKTRGQQVTLSCSPISGHRSVSWYQQTPGQGLQFLFEYFSETQRNKGNFPGRFSGRQFSNSRSEMNVSTLELGDSALYLCASSGEGAHRAGEQYFGPGTRLTVT.

The chain is built from TRBV6-6 and TRBJ1-1; a weak D match, TRBD1 (5 bases). The CDR3 has 14 amino acids. V gave up 0 bases and J gave up 2 bases, with 7 bases separating them. CDR1 and CDR2 (germline): MNHNY, SVGAGI (reference sequence). DNA of the CDR3: TGTGCCAGCAGTTACTCGGACATCAACACTGAAGCTTTCTTT. Amino acid sequence: CASSYSDINTEAFF.

CDR3 in amino acids: CSVDGQGREAFF. DNA of the CDR3: TGCAGCGTTGACGGACAGGGCAGAGAAGCTTTCTTT. The gene calls are TRBV29-1 and TRBJ1-1; 8 bases are shared with TRBD1. The germline CDR1 and CDR2 sequences are SQVTM and ANQGSEA. J lost 8 bases, V lost 3 bases, and 5 bases had no gene match. The CDR3 has 12 residues.

This rearrangement joins TRBV6-5 to TRBJ2-5; TRBD1 agrees at 11 bases. J was trimmed by 4 bases and V by 7 bases; bases with no gene match: 5. Looked up from germline, CDR1 is MNHEY and CDR2 is SVGAGI. The length of the CDR3 is 14 residues. The CDR3 DNA follows: TGTGCCAGCACTGCCGGGACAGGGGGAGAGACCCAGTACTTC. Encoded protein: CASTAGTGGETQYF.

The gene calls are TRBV19 and TRBJ1-1, with 10 bases matching TRBD1. The CDR3 length is 13 residues. In germline, CDR1 is LNHDA, CDR2 SQIVND (reference sequence). Germline trimming cut 9 bases from V and 4 bases from J; bases unmatched to any gene: 5. CDR3 in amino acids: CASRDRGSTEAFF. In nucleotides, the CDR3 is TGTGCCAGCAGGGACAGGGGTAGCACTGAAGCTTTCTTT.

In its sample, this clone was seen a few times. The chain recombines TRBV19 with TRBJ2-6, with D perhaps matching TRBD1 (6 bases). The CDR3 has 15 residues. Germline loops: CDR1 LNHDA, CDR2 SQIVND (reference sequence). Trimming cost V 4 bases and J 1 base, with 8 bases left between them. The CDR3 sequence is CASSNQGSGANVLTF. The CDR3 nucleotides are TGTGCCAGTAGTAACCAGGGGTCTGGGGCCAACGTCCTGACTTTC. The full variable domain, in which reference TRBV19 and TRBJ2-6 provide the parts outside the CDR3, is DGGITQSPKYLFRKEGQNVTLSCEQNLNHDAMYWYRQDPGQGLRLIYYSQIVNDFQKGDIAEGYSVSREKKESFPLTVTSAQKNPTAFYLCASSNQGSGANVLTFGAGSRLTVL.

The chain combines TRBV19 with TRBJ2-7; no firm D call. CDR3 length: 13 residues. Germline V gene sequence: CDR1 LNHDA, CDR2 SQIVND (reference sequence). Between the trimmed V and J ends, which lost 0 bases and 2 bases, there was a span of 5 bases. The DNA of the CDR3 is TGTGCCAGTAGTATAGATGGGACCTACGAGCAGTACTTC. This translates into CASSIDGTYEQYF. Full variable domain (rest looked up from reference TRBV19 and TRBJ2-7): DGGITQSPKYLFRKEGQNVTLSCEQNLNHDAMYWYRQDPGQGLRLIYYSQIVNDFQKGDIAEGYSVSREKKESFPLTVTSAQKNPTAFYLCASSIDGTYEQYFGPGTRLTVT.

This chain connects TRBV2 to TRBJ1-2; 8 bases match TRBD1. The CDR3 is 13 amino acids. Germline V lookup: CDR1 SNHLY, CDR2 FYNNEI. V was pared by 11 bases and J by 9 bases, with 14 bases of the junction left unmatched. The CDR3, as DNA: TGTGCCGGTAAACGGACAGGGAAGAGAAGCTACACCTTC. Amino acid sequence: CAGKRTGKRSYTF.

V usage is TRBV4-1 and J usage is TRBJ2-3; TRBD2 agrees at 7 bases. The J segment lost 0 bases and the V segment lost 2 bases, leaving 8 bases of the junction unmatched. The CDR3 length is 17 residues. Germline V CDR1 and CDR2: MGHRA, YSYEKL. CDR3 amino acids: CASSQRLAATSTDTQYF. The CDR3 DNA is TGCGCCAGCAGCCAAAGACTAGCAGCCACTAGCACAGATACGCAGTATTTT.

Only one count was recorded for this clone. The chain recombines TRBV9 with TRBJ1-2, with TRBD1 as a possible D gene (5 bases). The V end was cut by 1 base, the J end by 4 bases, with 20 bases between. Germline loops: CDR1 SGDLS, CDR2 YYNGEE. The CDR3 contains 17 residues. CDR3 coding DNA: TGTGCCAGCAGCGTAACCTCGTTCCAGGGCTTCTCCTATGGCTACACCTTC. Translated, it gives CASSVTSFQGFSYGYTF.

In nucleotides, the CDR3 is TGTGCCAGCAGCTCTGGGGAAAGGGGGAACACCATATATTTT. Encoded protein: CASSSGERGNTIYF. The chain links TRBV3-1 (or the pseudogene TRBV3-2) to TRBJ1-3, with D perhaps TRBD1 (6 bases). Germline V lookup: CDR1 LGHDT, CDR2 YNNKEL (reference sequence). V was trimmed by 5 bases and J by 7 bases, leaving 15 bases between them. There are 14 residues in the CDR3.

V usage is TRBV19 and J usage is TRBJ2-3; D remains ambiguous. Germline V gene data show CDR1 as LNHDA and CDR2 as SQIVND (reference sequence). This CDR3 is built from 14 residues. Deletions cut 6 bases from V and 0 bases from J, with 10 bases between. CDR3 in DNA: TGTGCCAGTAGGCCGACAACTAGCACAGATACGCAGTATTTT. Translating it yields CASRPTTSTDTQYF. The variable domain in full, completed from reference TRBV19 and TRBJ2-3, reads DGGITQSPKYLFRKEGQNVTLSCEQNLNHDAMYWYRQDPGQGLRLIYYSQIVNDFQKGDIAEGYSVSREKKESFPLTVTSAQKNPTAFYLCASRPTTSTDTQYFGPGTRLTVL.

V is TRBV27 and J is TRBJ1-1, with no clear D. The CDR3 covers 15 residues. The V end lost 2 bases, the J end lost 0 bases, and 10 bases lay between the germline ends. Germline V CDR1 and CDR2: MNHEY, SMNVEV (reference sequence). For the CDR3, the DNA is TGTGCCAGCAGTTTAAGTTTGTTTATGAACACTGAAGCTTTCTTT. Encoded protein: CASSLSLFMNTEAFF.